The next 2 T cell receptor beta chains were all read from a single sample in a study of somatic mutations in cytotoxic T cells in rheumatoid arthritis. The method was immunoSEQ multiplex PCR; TCRdb's version includes in-frame clones alone and lacks a portion of them. Of around 15,000 clones listed, 82% are singletons. Sequencing was done on a sample of CD8+ T cells sorted from blood. The origin of the receptors is an adult with rheumatoid arthritis.

The chain recombines TRBV29-1 with TRBJ2-3; no definite D call. Trimming left V 6 bases short and J 6 bases short, with 7 bases between. The V gene's germline CDR1 is SQVTM and CDR2 ANQGSEA. CDR3 length: 10 residues. In DNA form, the CDR3 reads TGCAGCGTCGCCGCGGATACGCAGTATTTT. Its protein is CSVAADTQYF.

This clone was seen just once. The J gene is TRBJ1-4, the V gene TRBV5-4; TRBD1 agrees at 7 bases. Trimming took 4 bases from V and 8 from J; bases not matched to a gene: 11. The CDR3 is 15 residues long. From germline, CDR1 is SGHNT and CDR2 YYREEE (reference sequence). The CDR3 DNA reads TGTGCCAGCAGCCCTAGGACAGGTGCTTGGGAAAAACTGTTTTTT. Encoded protein: CASSPRTGAWEKLFF.